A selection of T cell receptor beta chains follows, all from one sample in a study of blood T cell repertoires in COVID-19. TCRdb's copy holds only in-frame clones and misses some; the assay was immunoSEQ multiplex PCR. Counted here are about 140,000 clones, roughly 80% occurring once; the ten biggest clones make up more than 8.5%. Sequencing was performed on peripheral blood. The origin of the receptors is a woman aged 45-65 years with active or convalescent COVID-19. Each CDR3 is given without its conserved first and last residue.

ASSPWLTGSTEAF	TRBV4-2	TRBJ1-1
ASITPRHPNEKLF	TRBV28	TRBJ1-4
ASSRLRENTEAF	TRBV5-1	TRBJ1-1
ASSMRVQGDYGYT	TRBV19	TRBJ1-2
ASSFRLAGSYEQY	TRBV7-8	TRBJ2-7
ASTRTGGGNQPQH	TRBV28	TRBJ1-5
ASSLVAGGAGLQETQY	TRBV11-2	TRBJ2-5
ASSVEDRPNEQF	TRBV9	TRBJ2-1
AISESAYSYEQY	TRBV10-3	TRBJ2-7
ASSPQGGHYSYNEQF	TRBV7-3	TRBJ2-1
ATGEAYNSPLH	TRBV25-1	TRBJ1-6
ASSSRTSGFTGELF	TRBV7-2	TRBJ2-2
ASRRFNQPQH	TRBV28	TRBJ1-5
ASSRQGGTEAF	TRBV6-6	TRBJ1-1
ASSLVAGGRFGELF	TRBV5-1	TRBJ2-2
ASRFTRGGKETQY	TRBV6-5	TRBJ2-5
ASSSDRNTEAF	TRBV7-6	TRBJ1-1
ASGTGLAGGYEQY	TRBV2	TRBJ2-7
ASSYGSLAGGGVF	TRBV6-5	TRBJ2-1
ASSYTSGIGNEQF	TRBV5-1	TRBJ2-1
ASSLHETGNTEAF	TRBV5-4	TRBJ1-1
ASGLADPSYNEQF	TRBV6-5	TRBJ2-1
ASRIGTGNSPLH	TRBV19	TRBJ1-6
ASSTGVANYGYT	TRBV6-5	TRBJ1-2
ASSLGTGGEDQPQH	TRBV5-1	TRBJ1-5
ASSFQGARGYT	TRBV9	TRBJ1-2
ASSWRGAGETQY	TRBV5-6	TRBJ2-5
ATRELDTEAF	TRBV10-3	TRBJ1-1
ASSNPGLAGGGAETQY	TRBV5-4	TRBJ2-5
ASSVQGSKPEAF	TRBV28	TRBJ1-1
ASSQHNSVTSTDTQY	TRBV14	TRBJ2-3
ASTMRGGSRRGTDTQY	TRBV7-2	TRBJ2-3
ASSLGRAGAQETQY	TRBV7-3	TRBJ2-5
ATSRDRAGSTDTQY	TRBV15	TRBJ2-3
ASRDRGLNSPLH	TRBV6-4	TRBJ1-6
ASSPSGGNAGNTIY	TRBV6-2/TRBV6-3	TRBJ1-3
ASRKSGTSYEQY	TRBV3-1/TRBV3-2	TRBJ2-7
ASSPEAVAYEQY	TRBV14	TRBJ2-7
ASSPRSDMGGDSYEQY	TRBV9	TRBJ2-7
ASSSPRASRTDTQY	TRBV28	TRBJ2-3
ASSRTGYGYT	TRBV7-2	TRBJ1-2
ASSIEARRGDTQY	TRBV19	TRBJ2-3
ASSPRQGRNTEAF	TRBV6-5	TRBJ1-1
ASSIPGGADNEKLF	TRBV19	TRBJ1-4
ASSHAWTESSYEQY	TRBV6-2/TRBV6-3	TRBJ2-7
ASTTWTGGNQPQH	TRBV19	TRBJ1-5
ASSVKRSGGDEKLF	TRBV13	TRBJ1-4
ASSETGNSGNTIY	TRBV6-1	TRBJ1-3
ASSIGQETGELF	TRBV5-1	TRBJ2-2
ASSLGLAGVHEQF	TRBV7-2	TRBJ2-1
ASSQGGPRSNQPQH	TRBV7-2	TRBJ1-5
ASRTRRAETQY	TRBV28	TRBJ2-5